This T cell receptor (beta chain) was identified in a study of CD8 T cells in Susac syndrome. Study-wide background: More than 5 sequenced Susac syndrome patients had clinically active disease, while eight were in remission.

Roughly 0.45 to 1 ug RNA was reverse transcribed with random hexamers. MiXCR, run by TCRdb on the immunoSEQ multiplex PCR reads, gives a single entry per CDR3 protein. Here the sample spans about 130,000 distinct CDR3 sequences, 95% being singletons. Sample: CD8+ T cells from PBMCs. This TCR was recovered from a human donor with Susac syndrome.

CDR3 in DNA: TGTGCCAGCAGTGAAATGACCTTGCCAACCTACGAGCAGTACTTC. Translation gives CASSEMTLPTYEQYF. The chain recombines TRBV6-1 with TRBJ2-7, with D uncertain. The germline gives CDR1 MNHNS, CDR2 SASEGT. Deletions cut 2 bases from V and 2 bases from J, with 13 bases between. CDR3 length: 15 residues.